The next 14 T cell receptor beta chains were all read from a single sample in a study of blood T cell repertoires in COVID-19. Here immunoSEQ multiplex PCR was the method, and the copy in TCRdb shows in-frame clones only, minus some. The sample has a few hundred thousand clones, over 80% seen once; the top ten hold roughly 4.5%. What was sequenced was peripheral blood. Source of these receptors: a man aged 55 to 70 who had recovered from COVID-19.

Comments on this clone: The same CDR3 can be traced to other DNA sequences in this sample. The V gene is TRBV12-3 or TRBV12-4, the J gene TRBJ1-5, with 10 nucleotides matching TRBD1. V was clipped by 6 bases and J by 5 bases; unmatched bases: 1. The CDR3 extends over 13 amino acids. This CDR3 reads CASRGQGHQPQHF. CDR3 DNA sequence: TGTGCCAGCAGGGGACAGGGGCATCAGCCCCAGCATTTT.

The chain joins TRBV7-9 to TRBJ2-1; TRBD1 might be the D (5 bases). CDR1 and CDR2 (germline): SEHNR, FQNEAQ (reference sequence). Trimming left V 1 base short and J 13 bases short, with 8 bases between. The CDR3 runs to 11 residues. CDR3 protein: CASSLGQKQFF. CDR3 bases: TGTGCCAGCAGCTTAGGACAGAAACAGTTCTTC.

The CDR3 DNA reads as TGTGCCAGTAGCGGGGAGTGGGGATGGAATGAGCAGTTCTTC. Translation gives CASSGEWGWNEQFF. The chain uses TRBV19 and TRBJ2-1; D is possibly TRBD2 (5 bases). With 6 bases removed from V and 7 bases from J, the gap between germline ends came to 16 bases. In germline, CDR1 is LNHDA, CDR2 SQIVND (reference sequence). The CDR3 runs 14 residues.

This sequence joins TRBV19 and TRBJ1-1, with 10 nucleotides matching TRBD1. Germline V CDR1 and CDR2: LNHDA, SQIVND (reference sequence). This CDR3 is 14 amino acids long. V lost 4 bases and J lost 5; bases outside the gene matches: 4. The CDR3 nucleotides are TGTGCCAGTAGTAAGGGACAGGGGCATACTGAAGCTTTCTTT. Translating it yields CASSKGQGHTEAFF.

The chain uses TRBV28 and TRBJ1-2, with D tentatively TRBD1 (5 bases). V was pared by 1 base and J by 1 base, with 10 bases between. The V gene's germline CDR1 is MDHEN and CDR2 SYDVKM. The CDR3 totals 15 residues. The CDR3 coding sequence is TGTGCCAGCAGTTTATTTTCGACAGTTAACTATGGCTACACCTTC. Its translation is CASSLFSTVNYGYTF.

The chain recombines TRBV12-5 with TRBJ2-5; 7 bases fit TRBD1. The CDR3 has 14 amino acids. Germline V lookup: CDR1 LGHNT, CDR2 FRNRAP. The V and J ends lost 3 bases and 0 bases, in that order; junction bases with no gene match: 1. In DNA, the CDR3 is TGTGCTAGTGGTTTCGACAGGGACCAAGAGACCCAGTACTTC. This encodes CASGFDRDQETQYF.

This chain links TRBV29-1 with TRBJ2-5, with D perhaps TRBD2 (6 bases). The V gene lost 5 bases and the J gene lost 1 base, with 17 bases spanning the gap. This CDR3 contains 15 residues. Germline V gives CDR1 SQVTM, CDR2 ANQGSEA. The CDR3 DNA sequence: TGCAGCGTTCCCCTACCGGGGACTTCCCAAGAGACCCAGTACTTC. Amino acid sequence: CSVPLPGTSQETQYF.

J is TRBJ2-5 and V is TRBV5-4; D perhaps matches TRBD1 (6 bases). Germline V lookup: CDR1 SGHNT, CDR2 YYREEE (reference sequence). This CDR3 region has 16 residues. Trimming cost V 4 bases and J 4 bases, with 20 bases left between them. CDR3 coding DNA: TGTGCCAGCAGCCGCTCCACGGGACAAGGGGCAGAGACCCAGTACTTC. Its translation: CASSRSTGQGAETQYF. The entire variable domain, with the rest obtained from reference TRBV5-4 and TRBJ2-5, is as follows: ETGVTQSPTHLIKTRGQQVTLRCSSQSGHNTVSWYQQALGQGPQFIFQYYREEENGRGNFPPRFSGLQFPNYSSELNVNALELDDSALYLCASSRSTGQGAETQYFGPGTRLLVL.

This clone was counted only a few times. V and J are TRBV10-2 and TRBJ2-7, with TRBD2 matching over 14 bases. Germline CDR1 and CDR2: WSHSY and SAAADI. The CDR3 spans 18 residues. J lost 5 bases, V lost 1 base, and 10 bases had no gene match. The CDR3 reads CASSEWVTSGRVVHEQYF. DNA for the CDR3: TGCGCCAGCAGTGAGTGGGTGACTAGCGGGAGGGTTGTGCACGAGCAGTACTTC.

CDR3 bases: TGTGCCAGCAGTTTCAGGGGTGAGCAGTTCTTC. Translating gives CASSFRGEQFF. V and J are TRBV28 and TRBJ2-1; D is perhaps TRBD1 (6 bases). Germline values: CDR1 MDHEN, CDR2 SYDVKM. V lost 3 bases, J lost 9 bases, and 6 bases lay in between. This CDR3 is built from 11 residues.

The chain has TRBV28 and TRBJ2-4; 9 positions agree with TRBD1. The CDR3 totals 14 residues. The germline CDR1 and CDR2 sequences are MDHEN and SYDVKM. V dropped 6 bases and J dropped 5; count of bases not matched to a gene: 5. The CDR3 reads CASRTGGSENIQYF. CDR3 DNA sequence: TGTGCCAGCAGAACAGGGGGCTCCGAAAACATTCAGTACTTC.

Here the CDR3 reads CASSVTGRAGYEQYF. The CDR3 nucleotides are TGTGCCAGCAGCGTGACCGGGAGGGCGGGTTACGAGCAGTACTTC. The genes are TRBV13 and TRBJ2-7; 8 nucleotides align to TRBD2. CDR3 size: 15 residues. Germline assignment: CDR1 PRHDT and CDR2 FYEKMQ (reference sequence). V lost 5 bases, J lost 4 bases, and 10 bases stayed unmatched. Full variable domain (remainder filled in from reference TRBV13 and TRBJ2-7): AAGVIQSPRHLIKEKRETATLKCYPIPRHDTVYWYQQGPGQDPQFLISFYEKMQSDKGSIPDRFSAQQFSDYHSELNMSSLELGDSALYFCASSVTGRAGYEQYFGPGTRLTVT.

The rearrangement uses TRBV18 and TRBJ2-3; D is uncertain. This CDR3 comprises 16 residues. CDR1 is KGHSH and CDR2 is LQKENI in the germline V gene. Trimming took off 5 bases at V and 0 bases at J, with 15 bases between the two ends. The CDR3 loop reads CASSGSGFSSTDTQYF. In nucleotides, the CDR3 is TGTGCCAGCTCAGGCTCAGGTTTCTCTAGCACAGATACGCAGTATTTT.

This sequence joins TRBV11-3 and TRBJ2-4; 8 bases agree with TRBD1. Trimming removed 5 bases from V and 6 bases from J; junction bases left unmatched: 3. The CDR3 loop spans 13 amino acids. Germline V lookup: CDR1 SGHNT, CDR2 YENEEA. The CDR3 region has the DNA TGTGCCAGCAGCCCCACAGGGGGAAACATTCAGTACTTC. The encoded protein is CASSPTGGNIQYF. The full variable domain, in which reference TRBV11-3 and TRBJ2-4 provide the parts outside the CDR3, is EAGVVQSPRYKIIEKKQPVAFWCNPISGHNTLYWYLQNLGQGPELLIRYENEEAVDDSQLPKDRFSAERLKGVDSTLKIQPAELGDSAVYLCASSPTGGNIQYFGAGTRLSVL.